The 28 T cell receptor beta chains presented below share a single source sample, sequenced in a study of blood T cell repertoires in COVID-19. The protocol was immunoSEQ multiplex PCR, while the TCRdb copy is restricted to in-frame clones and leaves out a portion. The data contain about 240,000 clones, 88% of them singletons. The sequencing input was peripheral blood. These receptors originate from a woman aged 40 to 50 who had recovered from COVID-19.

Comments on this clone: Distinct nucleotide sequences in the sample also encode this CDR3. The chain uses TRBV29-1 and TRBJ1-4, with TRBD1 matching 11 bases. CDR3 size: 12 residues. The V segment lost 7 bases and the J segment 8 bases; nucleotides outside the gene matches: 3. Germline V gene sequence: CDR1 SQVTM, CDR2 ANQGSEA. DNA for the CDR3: TGCAGCGCCCGGACAGGGGGCGAAAAACTGTTTTTT. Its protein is CSARTGGEKLFF.

The CDR3 DNA follows: TGCGCCAGCAGCCTAACTAGCGGGAGGGGTACAGATACGCAGTATTTT. It translates to CASSLTSGRGTDTQYF. The rearrangement joins TRBV5-1 to TRBJ2-3, with 13 bases identical to TRBD2. The trim removed 4 bases at V and 3 bases at J, leaving 5 bases unmatched. The length of the CDR3 is 16 residues. Germline loops: CDR1 SGHRS, CDR2 YFSETQ.

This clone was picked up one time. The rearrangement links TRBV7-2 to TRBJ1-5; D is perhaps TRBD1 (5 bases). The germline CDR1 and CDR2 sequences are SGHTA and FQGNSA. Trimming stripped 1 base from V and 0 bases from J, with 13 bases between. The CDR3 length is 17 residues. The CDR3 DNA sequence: TGTGCCAGCAGCTTAGGGGGGGGACCATATAGCAATCAGCCCCAGCATTTT. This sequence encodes CASSLGGGPYSNQPQHF.

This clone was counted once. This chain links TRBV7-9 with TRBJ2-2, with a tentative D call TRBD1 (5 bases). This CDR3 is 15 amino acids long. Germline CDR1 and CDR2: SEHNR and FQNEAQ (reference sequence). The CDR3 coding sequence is TGTGCGCCCGGGTGGCAGGGCCCGAACACCGGGGAGCTGTTTTTT. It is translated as CAPGWQGPNTGELFF.

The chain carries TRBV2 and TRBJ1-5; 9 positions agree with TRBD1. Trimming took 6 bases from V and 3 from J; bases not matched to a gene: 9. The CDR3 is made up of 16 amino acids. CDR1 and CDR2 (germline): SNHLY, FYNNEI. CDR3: CASRPPGQGNNQPQHF. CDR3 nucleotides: TGTGCCAGCAGACCCCCGGGACAGGGAAACAATCAGCCCCAGCATTTT.

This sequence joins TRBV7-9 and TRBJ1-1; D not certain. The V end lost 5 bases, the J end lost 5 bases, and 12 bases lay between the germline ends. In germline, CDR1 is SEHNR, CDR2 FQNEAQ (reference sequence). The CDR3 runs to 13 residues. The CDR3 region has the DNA TGTGCCAGCAGCCCACGGGGTTGGACTGAAGCTTTCTTT. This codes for CASSPRGWTEAFF.

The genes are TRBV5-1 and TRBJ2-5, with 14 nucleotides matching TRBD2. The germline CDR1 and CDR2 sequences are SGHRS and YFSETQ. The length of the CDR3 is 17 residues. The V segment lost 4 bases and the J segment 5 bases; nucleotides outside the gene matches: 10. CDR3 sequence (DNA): TGCGCCAGCAGCCCCGGGACTAGCGGGAGCCGTGGCGAGACCCAGTACTTC. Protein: CASSPGTSGSRGETQYF.

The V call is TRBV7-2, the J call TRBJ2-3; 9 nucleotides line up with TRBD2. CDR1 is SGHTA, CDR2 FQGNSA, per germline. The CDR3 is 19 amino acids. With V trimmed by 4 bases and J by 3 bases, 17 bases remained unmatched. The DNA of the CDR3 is TGTGCCAGCAGCTCCACCGGGGGAGCGGGAGGTAGTAGGACAGATACGCAGTATTTT. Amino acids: CASSSTGGAGGSRTDTQYF.

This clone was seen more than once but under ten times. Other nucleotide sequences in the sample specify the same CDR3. DNA for the CDR3: TGTGCCAGCAGTTACAGGGGACAGGGGTCCTACGAGCAGTACTTC. It translates to CASSYRGQGSYEQYF. The chain employs TRBV6-5 and TRBJ2-7; 10 nucleotides agree with TRBD1. V dropped 2 bases and J dropped 1; count of bases not matched to a gene: 2. The CDR3 length is 15 residues. Germline CDR1 and CDR2: MNHEY and SVGAGI.

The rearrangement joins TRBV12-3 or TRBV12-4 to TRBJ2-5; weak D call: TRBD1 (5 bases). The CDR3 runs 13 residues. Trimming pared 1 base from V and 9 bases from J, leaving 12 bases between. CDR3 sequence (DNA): TGTGCCAGCAGTTTAGGGGGCACCAATGCCCAGTACTTC. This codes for CASSLGGTNAQYF.

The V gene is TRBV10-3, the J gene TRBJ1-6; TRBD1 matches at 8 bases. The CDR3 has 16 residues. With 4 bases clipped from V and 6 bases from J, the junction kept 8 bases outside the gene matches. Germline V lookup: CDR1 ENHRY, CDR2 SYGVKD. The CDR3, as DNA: TGTGCCATCAGTGGGACAGGGACGGGCGGTAATTCACCCCTCCACTTT. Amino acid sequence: CAISGTGTGGNSPLHF.

CDR3 sequence: CSASVNTGDGQPQHF. The CDR3 nucleotides read TGCAGTGCTAGTGTTAACACAGGGGATGGGCAGCCCCAGCATTTT. The rearrangement links TRBV20-1 to TRBJ1-5, with 7 bases that match TRBD1. Germline CDR1 and CDR2: DFQATT and SNEGSKA (reference sequence). V lost 3 bases and J lost 7; bases outside the gene matches: 12. This CDR3 contains 15 residues.

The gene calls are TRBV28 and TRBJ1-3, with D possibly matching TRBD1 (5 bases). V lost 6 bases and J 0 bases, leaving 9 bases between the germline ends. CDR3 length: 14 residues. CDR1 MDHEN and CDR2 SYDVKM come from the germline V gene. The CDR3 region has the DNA TGTGCCAGCAGGCGACAGCCCTCTGGAAACACCATATATTTT. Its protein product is CASRRQPSGNTIYF.

CDR3 amino acids: CASSPGTSVYNEQFF. The CDR3 DNA sequence: TGTGCCAGCAGCCCCGGGACTAGCGTCTACAATGAGCAGTTCTTC. The V gene is TRBV3-1 (or the pseudogene TRBV3-2), the J gene TRBJ2-1; 10 nucleotides agree with TRBD2. Germline trimming cut 4 bases from V and 3 bases from J; bases unmatched to any gene: 3. Germline CDR1 is LGHDT and CDR2 is YNNKEL (reference sequence). The CDR3 covers 15 residues.

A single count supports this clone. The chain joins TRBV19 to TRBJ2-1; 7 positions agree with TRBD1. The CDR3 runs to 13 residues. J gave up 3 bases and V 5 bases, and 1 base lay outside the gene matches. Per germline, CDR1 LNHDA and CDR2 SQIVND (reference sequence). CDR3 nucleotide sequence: TGTGCCAGTAGTCGGACAGGCTACAATGAGCAGTTCTTC. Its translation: CASSRTGYNEQFF.

For the CDR3, the DNA is TGTGCCAGCAGCTTAGGCCCGGGTGTGGTGGTGGAGTTCTTC. Translating gives CASSLGPGVVVEFF. The rearrangement joins TRBV11-2 to TRBJ2-1; D not resolved. The CDR3 length is 14 residues. Trimming removed 1 base from V and 14 bases from J, with 18 bases in between. CDR1 and CDR2 from the germline V gene are SGHAT and FQNNGV.

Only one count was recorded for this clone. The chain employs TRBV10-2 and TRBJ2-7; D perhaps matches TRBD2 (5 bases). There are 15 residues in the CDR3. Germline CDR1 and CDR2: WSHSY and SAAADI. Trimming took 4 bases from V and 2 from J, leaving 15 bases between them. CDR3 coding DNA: TGCGCCAGCAGTGCGTTCGACTACACGACCTACGAGCAGTACGTC. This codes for CASSAFDYTTYEQYV.

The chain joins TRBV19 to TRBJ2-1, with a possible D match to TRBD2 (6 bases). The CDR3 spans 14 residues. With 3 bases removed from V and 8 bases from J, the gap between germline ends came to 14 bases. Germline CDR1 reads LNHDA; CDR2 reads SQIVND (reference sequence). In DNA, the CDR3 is TGTGCCAGTAGTATCGGCGGGGCTTGGGATGAGCAGTTCTTC. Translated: CASSIGGAWDEQFF.

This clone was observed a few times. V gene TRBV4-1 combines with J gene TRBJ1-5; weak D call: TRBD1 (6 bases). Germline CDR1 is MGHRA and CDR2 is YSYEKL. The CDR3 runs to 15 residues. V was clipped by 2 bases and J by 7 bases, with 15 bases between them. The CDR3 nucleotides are TGCGCCAGCAGCCAACCTGGCAGGGGAGCCCAGCCCCAGCATTTT. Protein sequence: CASSQPGRGAQPQHF.

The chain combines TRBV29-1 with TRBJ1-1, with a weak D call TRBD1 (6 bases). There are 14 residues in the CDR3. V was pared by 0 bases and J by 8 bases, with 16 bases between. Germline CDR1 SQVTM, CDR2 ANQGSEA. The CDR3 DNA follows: TGCAGCGTTGAAGAGGGGGCAGGGCTATCGGAAGCTTTCTTT. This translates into CSVEEGAGLSEAFF.

The DNA for the CDR3 is TGTGCCACCAGCAGAGGGGGGACAATGGAGACCCAGTACTTC. It encodes CATSRGGTMETQYF. The gene calls are TRBV15 and TRBJ2-5; tentative D call: TRBD1 (6 bases). Germline V gene data show CDR1 as LNHNV and CDR2 as YYDKDF (reference sequence). The CDR3 contains 14 residues. Deletions cut 1 base from V and 5 bases from J, with 11 bases between. Full variable domain (outside the CDR3, taken from reference TRBV15 and TRBJ2-5): DAMVIQNPRYQVTQFGKPVTLSCSQTLNHNVMYWYQQKSSQAPKLLFHYYDKDFNNEADTPDNFQSRRPNTSFCFLDIRSPGLGDTAMYLCATSRGGTMETQYFGPGTRLLVL.

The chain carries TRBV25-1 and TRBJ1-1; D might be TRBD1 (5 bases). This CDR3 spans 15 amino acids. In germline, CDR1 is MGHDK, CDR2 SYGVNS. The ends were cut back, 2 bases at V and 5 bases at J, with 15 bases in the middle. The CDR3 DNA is TGTGCCAGCAGTGAAGGAAGGGGTGATTGGACTGAAGCTTTCTTT. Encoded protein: CASSEGRGDWTEAFF.

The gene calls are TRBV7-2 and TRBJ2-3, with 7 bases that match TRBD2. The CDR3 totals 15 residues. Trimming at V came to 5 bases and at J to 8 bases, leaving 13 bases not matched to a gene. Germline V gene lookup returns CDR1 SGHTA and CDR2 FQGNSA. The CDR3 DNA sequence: TGTGCCAGCAGCCCCGACGGGGGGAGTGTTGGTACGCAGTATTTT. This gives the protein CASSPDGGSVGTQYF.

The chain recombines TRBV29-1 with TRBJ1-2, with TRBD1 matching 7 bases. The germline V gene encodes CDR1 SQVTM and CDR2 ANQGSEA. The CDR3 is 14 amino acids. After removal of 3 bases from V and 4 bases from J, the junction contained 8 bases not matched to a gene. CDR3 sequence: CSVEKEDRPYGYTF. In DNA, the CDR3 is TGCAGCGTTGAGAAGGAGGACAGGCCCTATGGCTACACCTTC.

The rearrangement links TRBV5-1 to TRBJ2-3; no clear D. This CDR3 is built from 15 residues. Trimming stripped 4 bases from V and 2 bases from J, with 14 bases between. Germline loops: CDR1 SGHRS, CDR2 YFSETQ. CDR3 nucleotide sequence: TGCGCCAGCAGCCCGGTACCATTACCCACAGATACGCAGTATTTT. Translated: CASSPVPLPTDTQYF.

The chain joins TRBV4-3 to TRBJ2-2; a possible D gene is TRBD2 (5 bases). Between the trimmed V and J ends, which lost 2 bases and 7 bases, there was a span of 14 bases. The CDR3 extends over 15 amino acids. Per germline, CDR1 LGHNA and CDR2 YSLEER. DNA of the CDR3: TGCGCCAGCAGCCAACCCCCGGGAACGGGCGGGGAGCTGTTTTTT. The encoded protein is CASSQPPGTGGELFF.

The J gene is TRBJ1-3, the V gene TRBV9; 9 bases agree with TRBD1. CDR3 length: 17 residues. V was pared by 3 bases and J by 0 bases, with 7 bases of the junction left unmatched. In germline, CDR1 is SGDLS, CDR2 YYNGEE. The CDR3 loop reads CASSATQGADSGNTIYF. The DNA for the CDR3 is TGTGCCAGCAGCGCCACACAGGGGGCCGACTCTGGAAACACCATATATTTT.

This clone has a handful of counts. The CDR3 region is CASSFQGTYNEQFF. The DNA of the CDR3 is TGCGCCAGCAGCTTTCAGGGGACCTACAATGAGCAGTTCTTC. The chain carries TRBV5-1 and TRBJ2-1; D perhaps matches TRBD1 (6 bases). The CDR3 runs to 14 residues. The V gene lost 2 bases and the J gene lost 2 bases, with 8 bases spanning the gap. The germline V gene encodes CDR1 SGHRS and CDR2 YFSETQ.